This is a list of T cell receptor beta chains from one sample in a study of cytomegalovirus exposure and HLA in healthy donors. The data were produced by immunoSEQ multiplex PCR, yet TCRdb's version contains in-frame clones alone and is incomplete. The table has roughly 130,000 clones, 74% seen once; the top ten hold 5.8%. Sequencing was performed on PBMCs. These TCRs come from a woman aged 45-60 years in good health and CMV-seropositive. Both conserved end residues are part of each CDR3. The D gene is left open where the match is weak. Clone size is shown for a subset of rows, as once, few, many or a class of expanded clone.

size: -; J: TRBJ2-3; D: -; V: TRBV19; DNA: TGTGCCAGTAGTATAGCCGGCGGAACGAATACGCAGTATTTT; CDR3: CASSIAGGTNTQYF
size: -; J: TRBJ2-3; D: TRBD2; V: TRBV4-2; DNA: TGTGCCAGCAGCCAAGCGACTAGCGGGGGGACAGATACGCAGTATTTT; CDR3: CASSQATSGGTDTQYF
size: -; J: TRBJ2-2; D: -; V: TRBV6-4; DNA: TGTGCCAGCAACCAGGGGCCTTGGACCGGGGAGCTGTTTTTT; CDR3: CASNQGPWTGELFF
size: -; J: TRBJ2-3; D: TRBD2; V: TRBV5-1; DNA: TGCGCCAGCAGCTTCGCTAGCGGGGGGGCTTATACGCAGTATTTT; CDR3: CASSFASGGAYTQYF
size: -; J: TRBJ1-5; D: TRBD1; V: TRBV9; DNA: TGTGCCAGCAGCCCTCACCAGACAGGGACGAATCAGCCCCAGCATTTT; CDR3: CASSPHQTGTNQPQHF
size: -; J: TRBJ1-1; D: TRBD1; V: TRBV6-5; DNA: TGTGCCAGCAGTTACTCTACAGGGGGCATGGCTGAAGCTTTCTTT; CDR3: CASSYSTGGMAEAFF
size: few; J: TRBJ2-1; D: TRBD2; V: TRBV4-1; DNA: TGCGCCAGCAGCCAAGAGATGGTAACTAGCGGGGGCCTGAATGAGCAGTTCTTC; CDR3: CASSQEMVTSGGLNEQFF
size: few; J: TRBJ1-2; D: TRBD1; V: TRBV4-2; DNA: TGTGCCAGCAGCCAAGCCTGGGACAGGGGATCTGATGGCTACACCTTC; CDR3: CASSQAWDRGSDGYTF
size: -; J: TRBJ1-5; D: -; V: TRBV2; DNA: TGTGCCAGCATAGACAGCTATAGCAATCAGCCCCAGCATTTT; CDR3: CASIDSYSNQPQHF
size: -; J: TRBJ1-1; D: -; V: TRBV29-1; DNA: TGCAGCGTTACCCTCGGACAGAACACTGAAGCTTTCTTT; CDR3: CSVTLGQNTEAFF
size: -; J: TRBJ2-3; D: TRBD2; V: TRBV2; DNA: TGTGCCAGCAGTGACGGGGGGAGCACAGATACGCAGTATTTT; CDR3: CASSDGGSTDTQYF
size: once; J: TRBJ2-1; D: TRBD2; V: TRBV9; DNA: TGTGCCAGCAGCCCACTAGGACTACTAGCGGGGGGGCGAAGCAATGAGCAGTTCTTC; CDR3: CASSPLGLLAGGRSNEQFF
size: -; J: TRBJ2-2; D: TRBD1; V: TRBV19; DNA: TGTGCCAGTAGTCCTCGGACAGGCAACACCGGGGAGCTGTTTTTT; CDR3: CASSPRTGNTGELFF
size: once; J: TRBJ2-7; D: TRBD2; V: TRBV18; DNA: TGTGCCAGCTCCCCGGGGGGCTACGAGCAGTACTTC; CDR3: CASSPGGYEQYF
size: -; J: TRBJ1-5; D: -; V: TRBV19; DNA: TGTGCCACCACCCTCCGAGGGTCATATAGCAATCAGCCCCAGCATTTT; CDR3: CATTLRGSYSNQPQHF
size: once; J: TRBJ2-5; D: TRBD2; V: TRBV11-3; DNA: TGTGCCAGCAGCCGAACCGGGGGACTAGCGTACCAAGAGACCCAGTACTTC; CDR3: CASSRTGGLAYQETQYF
size: -; J: TRBJ2-3; D: TRBD2; V: TRBV7-9; DNA: TGTGCCAGCAAATCTAGCGGAGGCACAGATACGCAGTATTTT; CDR3: CASKSSGGTDTQYF
size: few; J: TRBJ1-5; D: -; V: TRBV10-2; DNA: TGCGCCAGCAGTGTGCAACTCACTCAGCCCCAGCATTTT; CDR3: CASSVQLTQPQHF
size: once; J: TRBJ2-6; D: -; V: TRBV27; DNA: TGTGCCAGCAGTTTATCGGGCTTCGCGGGGGCCAACGTCCTGACTTTC; CDR3: CASSLSGFAGANVLTF
size: -; J: TRBJ1-5; D: TRBD1; V: TRBV19; DNA: TGTGCCAGTAGTATAATGGGACAGACGTTCAATCAGCCCCAGCATTTT; CDR3: CASSIMGQTFNQPQHF
size: -; J: TRBJ2-2; D: -; V: TRBV6-1; DNA: TGTGCCAGCAGTGAAATTGGGGGCGCAACCGGGGAGCTGTTTTTT; CDR3: CASSEIGGATGELFF
size: -; J: TRBJ1-1; D: -; V: TRBV6-5; DNA: TGTGCCAGCAGGCCACCCCCTCCAGCGGGATCGGAAGCTTTCTTT; CDR3: CASRPPPPAGSEAFF
size: once; J: TRBJ1-6; D: -; V: TRBV4-1; DNA: TGCGCCAGCAGCCAGGATCAGGGGTTGGATTCACCCCTCCACTTT; CDR3: CASSQDQGLDSPLHF
size: -; J: TRBJ1-3; D: -; V: TRBV27; DNA: TGTGCCAGCAGTTTAACCCTAACAACAGGCACCATATATTTT; CDR3: CASSLTLTTGTIYF
size: -; J: TRBJ1-2; D: TRBD1; V: TRBV7-9; DNA: TGTGCCAGCAGCCGGGGACAGGGGGACGCTGGCTACACCTTC; CDR3: CASSRGQGDAGYTF
size: -; J: TRBJ2-1; D: -; V: TRBV6-6; DNA: TGTGCCAGCAGCTCCCCGGACAGGGAGGGCTCAAATGAGCAGTTCTTC; CDR3: CASSSPDREGSNEQFF
size: -; J: TRBJ2-5; D: TRBD1; V: TRBV10-1; DNA: TGCGCCAGCAGTGACTGGACAGGTGGGAAAGAGACCCAGTACTTC; CDR3: CASSDWTGGKETQYF
size: -; J: TRBJ2-7; D: TRBD2; V: TRBV5-4; DNA: TGTGCCAGCAGCTTGATTAGCGGGGGCTACGAGCAGTACTTC; CDR3: CASSLISGGYEQYF
size: -; J: TRBJ1-5; D: -; V: TRBV6-1; DNA: TGTGCCAGCAGTGATTCTTCACTAAGCCAGCCCCAGCATTTT; CDR3: CASSDSSLSQPQHF
size: -; J: TRBJ1-2; D: -; V: TRBV5-6; DNA: TGTGCCAGCAGCCGTACGTCCGGGAACTATGGCTACACCTTC; CDR3: CASSRTSGNYGYTF
size: -; J: TRBJ2-5; D: -; V: TRBV18; DNA: TGTGCCAGCTCATCATCAGGGTATGAGACCCAGTACTTC; CDR3: CASSSSGYETQYF
size: -; J: TRBJ2-5; D: TRBD1; V: TRBV12-5; DNA: TGTGCTAGTGGTTTGGGGACAGGGACGGCGGCCCAGTACTTC; CDR3: CASGLGTGTAAQYF
size: -; J: TRBJ2-5; D: -; V: TRBV2; DNA: TGTGCCAGCAGTGATGTGACTACTAAAGAGACCCAGTACTTC; CDR3: CASSDVTTKETQYF
size: few; J: TRBJ1-3; D: TRBD1; V: TRBV2; DNA: TGTGCCACGACAGGGGGCGTGAGAAACACCATATATTTT; CDR3: CATTGGVRNTIYF
size: -; J: TRBJ1-4; D: -; V: TRBV19; DNA: TGTGCCAGTACCAGACAACAGGGTTTTATTGGTGAAAAACTGTTTTTT; CDR3: CASTRQQGFIGEKLFF
size: few; J: TRBJ2-5; D: -; V: TRBV15; DNA: TGTGCCCCTACTCGTCTCGCCCAAGAGACCCAGTACTTC; CDR3: CAPTRLAQETQYF
size: -; J: TRBJ1-3; D: -; V: TRBV27; DNA: TGTGCCACACGAGGGAGCTCTGGAAACACCATATATTTT; CDR3: CATRGSSGNTIYF
size: -; J: TRBJ2-5; D: TRBD2; V: TRBV5-6; DNA: TGTGCCAGCAGCAACGGACTAGCGGGGGGAGAGACCCAGTACTTC; CDR3: CASSNGLAGGETQYF
size: -; J: TRBJ2-1; D: TRBD2; V: TRBV5-4; DNA: TGTGCCAGCAGCTTCGGATCCCGAGGGCGGGGGGGCCCTGAGCAGTTCTTC; CDR3: CASSFGSRGRGGPEQFF
size: -; J: TRBJ2-5; D: TRBD2; V: TRBV5-6; DNA: TGTGCCAGCAGCTTGGGGCTAGCGGGACCAAAGTACTTC; CDR3: CASSLGLAGPKYF
size: -; J: TRBJ2-3; D: -; V: TRBV7-2; DNA: TGTGCCAGCAGCTTACTCGCAGGGTCGTATACGCAGTATTTT; CDR3: CASSLLAGSYTQYF
size: -; J: TRBJ2-7; D: -; V: TRBV2; DNA: TGTGCCAGCAGTGGGGAGCGAATCTCCTACGAGCAGTACTTC; CDR3: CASSGERISYEQYF
size: few; J: TRBJ1-1; D: -; V: TRBV5-5; DNA: TGTGCCAGCAGTTCTGCATGGGAGGAGAAGGCTTTCTTT; CDR3: CASSSAWEEKAFF
size: -; J: TRBJ1-2; D: -; V: TRBV6-5; DNA: TGTGCCAGCAGTTCTCCCAGCCGGGACTATGGCTACACCTTC; CDR3: CASSSPSRDYGYTF
size: -; J: TRBJ2-2; D: TRBD1; V: TRBV9; DNA: TGTGCCAGCAGCGTACTGACAGGGGGCACCGGGGAGCTGTTTTTT; CDR3: CASSVLTGGTGELFF
size: -; J: TRBJ2-3; D: TRBD1; V: TRBV4-3; DNA: TGCGCCAGCAGCCATGGACAGGGTTCATCAGATACGCAGTATTTT; CDR3: CASSHGQGSSDTQYF
size: few; J: TRBJ1-2; D: TRBD1; V: TRBV5-1; DNA: TGCGCCAGCAGCCTGGACAGGGCCGGCTACACCTTC; CDR3: CASSLDRAGYTF
size: -; J: TRBJ2-5; D: TRBD2; V: TRBV6-4; DNA: TGTGCCAGCCGGTGTAGCGGGGGGGCCGGGACCCAGTACTTC; CDR3: CASRCSGGAGTQYF
size: few; J: TRBJ2-5; D: -; V: TRBV6-5; DNA: TGTGCCAGCAGTTTAGATGCCCTCCGGAGTACCCAGTACTTC; CDR3: CASSLDALRSTQYF
size: few; J: TRBJ1-6; D: TRBD1; V: TRBV27; DNA: TGTGCCAGCAGTTCGAGACAGGGGTGGAATTCACCCCTCCACTTT; CDR3: CASSSRQGWNSPLHF
size: -; J: TRBJ2-6; D: TRBD2; V: TRBV5-4; DNA: TGTGCCAGCAGCCGAAAGGCCGGGGGGGCTGGGGCCAACGTCCTGACTTTC; CDR3: CASSRKAGGAGANVLTF
size: few; J: TRBJ2-5; D: TRBD2; V: TRBV2; DNA: TGTGCCACTCGTGGCGGGGGTGAGACCCAGTACTTC; CDR3: CATRGGGETQYF
size: -; J: TRBJ1-6; D: -; V: TRBV11-3; DNA: TGTGCCAGCAGCCACAGACGTAATAATTCACCCCTCCACTTT; CDR3: CASSHRRNNSPLHF
size: -; J: TRBJ2-1; D: -; V: TRBV6-5; DNA: TGTGCCAGCAGTCTATCCAATGAGCAGTTCTTC; CDR3: CASSLSNEQFF
size: -; J: TRBJ2-2; D: -; V: TRBV5-4; DNA: TGTGCCAGCAGCTTGGAACAATACCCCACCGGGGAGCTGTTTTTT; CDR3: CASSLEQYPTGELFF
size: -; J: TRBJ2-3; D: -; V: TRBV7-2; DNA: TGTGCCACCCACCAACGGCAGGGGACAGATACGCAGTATTTT; CDR3: CATHQRQGTDTQYF
size: many; J: TRBJ1-4; D: -; V: TRBV7-9; DNA: TGTGCCAGCAGCTTAGACGGGGGAGAAAAACTGTTTTTT; CDR3: CASSLDGGEKLFF
size: -; J: TRBJ1-4; D: TRBD1; V: TRBV19; DNA: TGTGCCAGTAGTTACCGACAGGGCGATCATGAAAAACTGTTTTTT; CDR3: CASSYRQGDHEKLFF
size: -; J: TRBJ2-2; D: TRBD2; V: TRBV6-7; DNA: TGTGCCAGCAGACCTCCGGGACTACGGTTCACCGGGGAGCTGTTTTTT; CDR3: CASRPPGLRFTGELFF
size: -; J: TRBJ1-1; D: -; V: TRBV7-9; DNA: TGTTCCAGCAGCTTCCCCCCCCGGGAGATGGGCACTGAAGCTTTCTTT; CDR3: CSSSFPPREMGTEAFF